The subject of this entry is one TCR beta chain. As yet, its antigen is unknown. The source of the sample is a study of cytotoxic CD8 clonotypes in ibrutinib-treated CLL. Study at large: Recorded responses included approximately 25 partial and 2 complete; following median approximately 68 months, approximately 15 stayed remitted and about 12 progressed. Regarding the study as a whole: Among the clonotypes, public ones were uncommon and contracted or held stable on treatment. Sustained-remission and progressing patients were not sampled at matched times.

Produced via immunoSEQ multiplex PCR; TCRdb's table is partial and in-frame only. This sample has about 310,000 clones, with almost 80% found just once. V gave up 5 bases and J gave up 3 bases; unmatched junction bases: 5. Germline V CDR1 and CDR2: SGHAT, FQNNGV. This CDR3 spans 15 amino acids. The chain links TRBV11-2 to TRBJ2-1; 9 positions agree with TRBD2. The clonotype comes from a human donor with chronic lymphocytic leukemia. The input for sequencing was PBMCs, taken before ibrutinib treatment. The CDR3, as DNA: TGTGCCAGCAGCATTAGCGGGAGTGTCTACAATGAGCAGTTCTTC. This codes for CASSISGSVYNEQFF.